This record concerns one T cell receptor beta chain sequence. The data originate from a study of blood T cell repertoires in COVID-19. Study in general: Sources were T cells, B-cell-depleted T cells, or PBMCs; the material itself was cDNA or gDNA.

V was trimmed by 5 bases and J by 8 bases, leaving 19 bases between them. The CDR3 has 15 amino acids. From germline, CDR1 is SNHLY and CDR2 FYNNEI. Study processing details: Amplification of reference gene primers provided the estimated nucleated cell counts. Repertoires were generated with immunoSEQ multiplex PCR, while TCRdb's copy carries only in-frame clones and drops some. Clonal size and the V and J genes are those of that table, whereas D and trimming came from the DNA. The sample contains some 98,000 clones, approximately 82% of which appear only once. The sample was peripheral blood. The chain links TRBV2 to TRBJ2-1; D perhaps matches TRBD2 (6 bases). This TCR was recovered from a man in his fifties or sixties with acute or convalescent COVID-19. As DNA, the CDR3 is TGTGCCAGCAGTAACGGGGACTCAGGGTCGGATGAGCAGTTCTTC. Its translation: CASSNGDSGSDEQFF.